These 18 T cell receptor beta chains were all obtained from the same sample, sequenced in a study of blood T cell repertoires in COVID-19. The data were produced by immunoSEQ multiplex PCR, yet TCRdb's version contains in-frame clones alone and is incomplete. The sample has over 200,000 clones; around 90% are singletons. Input material: peripheral blood. The source of these receptors is a man younger than 45 with COVID-19, enrolled during active disease.

The V gene is TRBV7-2, the J gene TRBJ2-2; possible D gene TRBD2, 6 bases. V was cut by 0 bases and J by 6 bases, with 14 bases left in between. CDR1 and CDR2 from the germline V gene are SGHTA and FQGNSA. This CDR3 has 16 amino acids. In nucleotides, the CDR3 is TGTGCCAGCAGCTTAGCGTTAGCGGTAGGGTCCGGGGAGCTGTTTTTT. Translating gives CASSLALAVGSGELFF. The full variable domain, completed using reference TRBV7-2 and TRBJ2-2, is GAGVSQSPSNKVTEKGKDVELRCDPISGHTALYWYRQSLGQGLEFLIYFQGNSAPDKSGLPSDRFSAERTGGSVSTLTIQRTQQEDSAVYLCASSLALAVGSGELFFGEGSRLTVL.

This chain links TRBV24-1 with TRBJ1-2; D possibly corresponds to TRBD1 (6 bases). CDR1 and CDR2 from the germline V gene are KGHDR and SFDVKD. Trimming stripped 4 bases from V and 4 bases from J, with 15 bases between. CDR3 length: 15 residues. The CDR3 region is CATSDSTGFSYGYTF. The CDR3 bases are TGTGCCACCAGTGACTCTACAGGGTTTTCCTATGGCTACACCTTC.

The V gene is TRBV7-9, the J gene TRBJ1-2; TRBD1 might be the D (6 bases). Per the germline V gene, CDR1 is SEHNR and CDR2 is FQNEAQ (reference sequence). The CDR3 has 14 amino acids. V was pared by 5 bases and J by 5 bases, with 15 bases between. CDR3 amino acids: CASSDGTTFYGYTF. In DNA, the CDR3 is TGTGCCAGCAGCGACGGGACAACCTTTTATGGCTACACCTTC.

The chain combines TRBV5-1 with TRBJ2-1; D is possibly TRBD1 (6 bases). Trimming took off 0 bases at V and 1 base at J, with 8 bases between the two ends. This CDR3 contains 15 residues. Germline V lookup: CDR1 SGHRS, CDR2 YFSETQ. CDR3 region: CASSLAGASYNEQFF. The CDR3 region has the DNA TGCGCCAGCAGCTTGGCAGGGGCTTCCTACAATGAGCAGTTCTTC. Using reference TRBV5-1 and TRBJ2-1 for the parts outside the CDR3, the full variable domain is KAGVTQTPRYLIKTRGQQVTLSCSPISGHRSVSWYQQTPGQGLQFLFEYFSETQRNKGNFPGRFSGRQFSNSRSEMNVSTLELGDSALYLCASSLAGASYNEQFFGPGTRLTVL.

The sample holds a few counts of this clone. This chain connects TRBV4-1 to TRBJ1-4; D is possibly TRBD1 (5 bases). The CDR3 consists of 14 residues. Per germline, CDR1 MGHRA and CDR2 YSYEKL. Trimming removed 5 bases from V and 3 bases from J, with 10 bases in between. The CDR3 bases are TGCGCCAGCAGCGGGGGGGTATCTAATGAAAAACTGTTTTTT. Translated, it gives CASSGGVSNEKLFF.

The chain carries TRBV18 and TRBJ1-2; 10 positions match TRBD1. V shed 5 bases, J shed 4 bases, and the junction held 4 bases outside the gene matches. The CDR3 runs to 14 residues. CDR1 is KGHSH and CDR2 is LQKENI in the germline V gene. The CDR3 nucleotides are TGTGCCAGCTCAGGGACAGGGGCTGCCTATGGCTACACCTTC. It encodes CASSGTGAAYGYTF.

CDR3 in amino acids: CAWSVSAGLAKNIQYF. CDR3 DNA sequence: TGTGCCTGGAGTGTATCAGCGGGGTTAGCCAAAAACATTCAGTACTTC. This chain connects TRBV30 to TRBJ2-4; 7 bases are shared with TRBD2. In germline, CDR1 is GTSNPN, CDR2 SVGIG (reference sequence). The CDR3 covers 16 residues. J was trimmed by 0 bases and V by 0 bases; bases with no gene match: 5.

A remark on this clone: At the DNA level, this CDR3 is encoded by other sequences in the same sample as well. The rearrangement joins TRBV7-2 to TRBJ2-7; 14 nucleotides agree with TRBD2. Germline CDR1 reads SGHTA; CDR2 reads FQGNSA. Germline trimming cut 1 base from V and 6 bases from J; bases unmatched to any gene: 5. This CDR3 spans 16 amino acids. This CDR3 is CASSLEGLAGVGEQYF. The CDR3 DNA reads as TGTGCCAGCAGCTTAGAGGGACTAGCGGGAGTGGGCGAGCAGTACTTC.

The chain is built from TRBV27 and TRBJ1-2; no definite D call. This CDR3 is 14 amino acids long. V lost 6 bases and J lost 2, with 13 bases in between. The germline CDR1 and CDR2 sequences are MNHEY and SMNVEV (reference sequence). CDR3 nucleotide sequence: TGTGCCAGCAGGCGGGCTGCACAGAACTATGGCTACACCTTC. This codes for CASRRAAQNYGYTF.

V and J are TRBV2 and TRBJ2-1; D is ambiguous. Germline loops: CDR1 SNHLY, CDR2 FYNNEI. This CDR3 has 14 residues. V lost 3 bases, J lost 3 bases, and 9 bases lay in between. In DNA, the CDR3 is TGTGCCAGCAGTGATACTGTCGACTACAATGAGCAGTTCTTC. Residues: CASSDTVDYNEQFF. The whole variable domain, filled in from reference TRBV2 and TRBJ2-1, reads EPEVTQTPSHQVTQMGQEVILRCVPISNHLYFYWYRQILGQKVEFLVSFYNNEISEKSEIFDDQFSVERPDGSNFTLKIRSTKLEDSAMYFCASSDTVDYNEQFFGPGTRLTVL.

The V gene is TRBV5-1, the J gene TRBJ2-5; 11 positions match TRBD2. Germline loops: CDR1 SGHRS, CDR2 YFSETQ. Trimming cost V 4 bases and J 5 bases; bases outside gene matches: 19. The CDR3 is made up of 19 amino acids. CDR3 coding DNA: TGCGCCAGCAGCCCCGGACGGCTAGCGGGAGGCCTTGGGGGGGAGACCCAGTACTTC. Translation: CASSPGRLAGGLGGETQYF. The full variable domain, completed using reference TRBV5-1 and TRBJ2-5, is KAGVTQTPRYLIKTRGQQVTLSCSPISGHRSVSWYQQTPGQGLQFLFEYFSETQRNKGNFPGRFSGRQFSNSRSEMNVSTLELGDSALYLCASSPGRLAGGLGGETQYFGPGTRLLVL.

This clone has more than one count but fewer than ten. The V call is TRBV4-1, the J call TRBJ2-7, with D perhaps matching TRBD1 (6 bases). V shed 2 bases and J shed 6 bases, with 20 bases lying between them. The CDR3 consists of 16 residues. Germline CDR1 and CDR2: MGHRA and YSYEKL. The CDR3 is CASSQSRDTSSFEQYF. Written as DNA, the CDR3 is TGCGCCAGCAGCCAAAGCCGGGACACAAGCTCTTTCGAGCAGTACTTC.

DNA for the CDR3: TGTGCCAGCAGCCCCGTCGGGGGGGCCATGCTAGATACGCAGTATTTT. Amino acid sequence: CASSPVGGAMLDTQYF. V usage is TRBV9 and J usage is TRBJ2-3; 8 bases align to TRBD2. In germline, CDR1 is SGDLS, CDR2 YYNGEE. V trimming: 4 bases; J trimming: 5 bases; junction bases outside the gene matches: 12. The CDR3 is 16 residues long.

The chain recombines TRBV12-1 with TRBJ2-3; the D call in the table, TRBD2, was not verified against the DNA. TRBV12-1 is deemed a pseudogene. This CDR3 has 15 residues. CDR3 coding DNA: TGTGCCACCCCCCCCGGGACTAGCTTGCCTCGCACGCAGTATTTT. Its protein is CATPPGTSLPRTQYF.

The rearrangement joins TRBV6-6 to TRBJ2-7, with 11 positions matching TRBD2. Trimming took 8 bases from V and 1 from J; bases not matched to a gene: 1. This CDR3 is 13 amino acids long. CDR1 MNHNY and CDR2 SVGAGI come from the germline V gene (reference sequence). The CDR3 bases are TGTGCCAGCGGGACTAGCGGTTCCTACGAGCAGTACTTC. This sequence encodes CASGTSGSYEQYF.

This clone appeared a few times. The chain links TRBV12-3 or TRBV12-4 to TRBJ2-7; 7 nucleotides align to TRBD2. There are 13 residues in the CDR3. V was pared by 3 bases and J by 5 bases, with 4 bases of the junction left unmatched. The CDR3 reads CASSFRTRHEQYF. The CDR3 coding sequence is TGTGCCAGCAGTTTCAGGACTAGACACGAGCAGTACTTC.

This clone was picked up a small number of times. The chain has TRBV18 and TRBJ2-2; 13 bases match TRBD2. CDR1 is KGHSH and CDR2 is LQKENI in the germline V gene. V dropped 6 bases and J dropped 5; count of bases not matched to a gene: 6. There are 16 residues in the CDR3. DNA of the CDR3: TGTGCCAGCTCCCCCGGACTAGCGGGAGTAACCGGGGAGCTGTTTTTT. Amino acids: CASSPGLAGVTGELFF.

The chain has TRBV19 and TRBJ2-1, with 11 bases matching TRBD2. Germline lookup yields CDR1 LNHDA and CDR2 SQIVND (reference sequence). The CDR3 has 16 residues. The trim removed 5 bases at V and 2 bases at J, leaving 5 bases unmatched. The CDR3 loop is CASSWTSGHAYNEQFF. The CDR3 nucleotides read TGTGCCAGTAGTTGGACTAGCGGGCATGCCTACAATGAGCAGTTCTTC.